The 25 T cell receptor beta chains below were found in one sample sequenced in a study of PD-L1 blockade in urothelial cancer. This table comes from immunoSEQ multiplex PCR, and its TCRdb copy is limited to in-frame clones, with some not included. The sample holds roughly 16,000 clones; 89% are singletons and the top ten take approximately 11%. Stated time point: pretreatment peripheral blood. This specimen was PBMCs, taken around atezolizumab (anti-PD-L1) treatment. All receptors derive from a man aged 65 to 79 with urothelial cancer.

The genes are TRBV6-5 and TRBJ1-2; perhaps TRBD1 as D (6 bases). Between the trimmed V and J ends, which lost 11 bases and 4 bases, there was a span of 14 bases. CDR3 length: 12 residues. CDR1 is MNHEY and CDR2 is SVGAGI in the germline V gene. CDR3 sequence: CAAGGAFYGYTF. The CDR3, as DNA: TGTGCCGCGGGGGGGGCCTTCTATGGCTACACCTTC.

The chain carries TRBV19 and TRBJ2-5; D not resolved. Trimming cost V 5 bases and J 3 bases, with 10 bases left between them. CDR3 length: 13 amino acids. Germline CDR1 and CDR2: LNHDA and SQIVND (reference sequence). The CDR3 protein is CASSVFVEETQYF. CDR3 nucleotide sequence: TGTGCCAGTAGTGTATTTGTCGAAGAGACCCAGTACTTC.

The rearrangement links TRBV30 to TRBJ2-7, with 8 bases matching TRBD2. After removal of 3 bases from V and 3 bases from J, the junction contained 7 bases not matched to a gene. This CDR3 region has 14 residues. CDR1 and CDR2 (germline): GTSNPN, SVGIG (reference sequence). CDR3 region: CAWRWGSGNYEQYF. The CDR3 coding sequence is TGTGCCTGGAGATGGGGTAGCGGGAACTACGAGCAGTACTTC.

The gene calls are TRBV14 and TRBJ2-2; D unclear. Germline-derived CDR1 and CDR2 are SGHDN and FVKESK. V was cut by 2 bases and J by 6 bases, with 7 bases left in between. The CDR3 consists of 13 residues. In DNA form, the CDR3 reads TGTGCCAGCAGCCAAAGTGCAGCCGGGGAGCTGTTTTTT. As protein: CASSQSAAGELFF.

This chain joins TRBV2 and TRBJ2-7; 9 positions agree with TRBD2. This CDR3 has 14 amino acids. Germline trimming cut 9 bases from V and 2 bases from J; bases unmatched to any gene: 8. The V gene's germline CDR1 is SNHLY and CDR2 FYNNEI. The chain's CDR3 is CARAPSGDPYEQYF. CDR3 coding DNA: TGTGCCAGAGCCCCTAGCGGGGACCCCTACGAGCAGTACTTC.

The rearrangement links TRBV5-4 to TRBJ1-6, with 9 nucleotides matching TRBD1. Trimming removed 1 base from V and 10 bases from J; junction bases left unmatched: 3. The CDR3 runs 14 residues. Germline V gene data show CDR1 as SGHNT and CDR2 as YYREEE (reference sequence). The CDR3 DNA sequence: TGTGCCAGCAGCTTGCGGGACAGGGACTCACCCCTCCACTTT. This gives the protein CASSLRDRDSPLHF. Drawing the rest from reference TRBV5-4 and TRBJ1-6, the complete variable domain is ETGVTQSPTHLIKTRGQQVTLRCSSQSGHNTVSWYQQALGQGPQFIFQYYREEENGRGNFPPRFSGLQFPNYSSELNVNALELDDSALYLCASSLRDRDSPLHFGNGTRLTVT.

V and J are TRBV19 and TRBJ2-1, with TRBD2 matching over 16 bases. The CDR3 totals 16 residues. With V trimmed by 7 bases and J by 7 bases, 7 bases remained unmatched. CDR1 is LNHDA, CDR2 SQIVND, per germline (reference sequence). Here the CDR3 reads CASTYGGLAGGNEQFF. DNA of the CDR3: TGTGCCAGTACCTATGGGGGACTAGCGGGGGGGAATGAGCAGTTCTTC.

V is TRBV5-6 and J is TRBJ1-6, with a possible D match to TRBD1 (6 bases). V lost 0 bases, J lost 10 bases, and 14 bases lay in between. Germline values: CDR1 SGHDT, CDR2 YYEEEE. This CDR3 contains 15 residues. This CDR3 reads CASSLGPGVGSPLHF. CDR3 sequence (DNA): TGTGCCAGCAGCTTGGGGCCAGGGGTCGGATCACCCCTCCACTTT.

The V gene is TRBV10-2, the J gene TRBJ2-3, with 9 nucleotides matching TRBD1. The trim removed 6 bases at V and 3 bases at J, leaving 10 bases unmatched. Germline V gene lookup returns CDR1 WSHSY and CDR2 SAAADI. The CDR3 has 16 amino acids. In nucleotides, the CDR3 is TGCGCCAGCAGCGGAACTAACAGGGGGCGTACAGATACGCAGTATTTT. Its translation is CASSGTNRGRTDTQYF.

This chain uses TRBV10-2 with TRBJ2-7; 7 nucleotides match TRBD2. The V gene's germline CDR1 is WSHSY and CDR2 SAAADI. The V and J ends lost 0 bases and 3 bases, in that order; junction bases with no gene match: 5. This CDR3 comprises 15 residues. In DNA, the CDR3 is TGCGCCAGCAGTGAGTCGCAGGGCGGGGGCTACGAGCAGTACTTC. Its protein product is CASSESQGGGYEQYF.

The CDR3 loop reads CASSERLPLANTQYF. The CDR3 coding sequence is TGTGCCAGCAGTGAACGTCTTCCGCTAGCCAATACGCAGTATTTT. The chain carries TRBV2 and TRBJ2-3, with D possibly matching TRBD2 (5 bases). Germline V lookup: CDR1 SNHLY, CDR2 FYNNEI. V gave up 2 bases and J gave up 7 bases, with 16 bases separating them. This CDR3 region has 15 residues.

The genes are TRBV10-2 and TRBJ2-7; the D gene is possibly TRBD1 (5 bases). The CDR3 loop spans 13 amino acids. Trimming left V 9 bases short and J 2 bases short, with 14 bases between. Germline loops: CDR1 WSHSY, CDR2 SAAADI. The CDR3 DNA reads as TGCGCCAGTGAGGAGCCAGGGACCTACGAGCAGTACTTC. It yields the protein CASEEPGTYEQYF.

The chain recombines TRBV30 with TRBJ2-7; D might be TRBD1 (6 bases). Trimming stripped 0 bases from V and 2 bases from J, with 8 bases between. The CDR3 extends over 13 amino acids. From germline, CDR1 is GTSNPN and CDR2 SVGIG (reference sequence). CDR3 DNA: TGTGCCTGGAGTGTACAGGGACCCTACGAGCAGTACTTC. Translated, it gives CAWSVQGPYEQYF.

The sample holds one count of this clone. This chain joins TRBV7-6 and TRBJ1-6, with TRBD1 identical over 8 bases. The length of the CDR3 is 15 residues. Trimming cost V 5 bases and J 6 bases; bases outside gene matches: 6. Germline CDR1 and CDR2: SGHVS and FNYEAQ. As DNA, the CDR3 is TGTGCCAGCAGCAGCTACAGGGGGACTAATTCACCCCTCCACTTT. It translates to CASSSYRGTNSPLHF. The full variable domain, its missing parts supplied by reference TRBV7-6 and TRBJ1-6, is GAGVSQSPRYKVTKRGQDVALRCDPISGHVSLYWYRQALGQGPEFLTYFNYEAQQDKSGLPNDRFSAERPEGSISTLTIQRTEQRDSAMYRCASSSYRGTNSPLHFGNGTRLTVT.

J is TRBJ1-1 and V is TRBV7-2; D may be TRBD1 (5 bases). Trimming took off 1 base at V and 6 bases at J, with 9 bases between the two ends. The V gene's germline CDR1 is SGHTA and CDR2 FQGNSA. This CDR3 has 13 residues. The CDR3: CASSLGRGSEAFF. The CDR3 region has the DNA TGTGCCAGCAGCTTAGGAAGGGGTTCTGAAGCTTTCTTT.

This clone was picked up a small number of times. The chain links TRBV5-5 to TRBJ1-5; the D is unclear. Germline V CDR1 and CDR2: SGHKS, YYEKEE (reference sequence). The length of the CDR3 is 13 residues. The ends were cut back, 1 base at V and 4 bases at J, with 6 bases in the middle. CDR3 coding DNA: TGTGCCAGCAGCTTGAATCAGAATCAGCCCCAGCATTTT. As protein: CASSLNQNQPQHF.

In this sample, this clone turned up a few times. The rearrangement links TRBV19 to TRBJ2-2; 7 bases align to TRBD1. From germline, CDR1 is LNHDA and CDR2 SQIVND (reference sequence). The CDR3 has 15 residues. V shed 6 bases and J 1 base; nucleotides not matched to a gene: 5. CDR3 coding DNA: TGTGCCAGTAGAGGGGGCGTCGGGAACACCGGGGAGCTGTTTTTT. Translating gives CASRGGVGNTGELFF.

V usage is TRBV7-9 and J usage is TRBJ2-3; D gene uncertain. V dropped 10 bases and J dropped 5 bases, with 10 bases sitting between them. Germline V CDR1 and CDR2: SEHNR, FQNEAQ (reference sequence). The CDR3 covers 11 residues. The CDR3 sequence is CAKTMGDTQYF. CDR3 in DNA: TGTGCCAAGACAATGGGAGATACGCAGTATTTT.

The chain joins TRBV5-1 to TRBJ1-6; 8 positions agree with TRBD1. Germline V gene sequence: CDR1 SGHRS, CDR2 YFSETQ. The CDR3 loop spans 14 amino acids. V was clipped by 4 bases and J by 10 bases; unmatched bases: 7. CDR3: CASSMDRVNSPLHF. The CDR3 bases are TGCGCCAGCAGCATGGACAGGGTTAACTCACCCCTCCACTTT.

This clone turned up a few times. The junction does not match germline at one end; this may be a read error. CDR3 protein: CTSSYQGYWDEKLFF. The CDR3 DNA is TGTACCAGCAGTTACCAGGGTTATTGGGATGAAAAACTGTTTTTT. This sequence joins TRBV6-5 and TRBJ1-4; D may be TRBD1 (5 bases). Germline V lookup: CDR1 MNHEY, CDR2 SVGAGI. This CDR3 has 15 amino acids.

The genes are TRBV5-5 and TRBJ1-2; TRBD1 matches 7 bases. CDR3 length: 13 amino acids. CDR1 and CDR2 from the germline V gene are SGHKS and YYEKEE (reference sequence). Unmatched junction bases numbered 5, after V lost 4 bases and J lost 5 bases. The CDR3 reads CASSPSTGYGYTF. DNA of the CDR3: TGTGCCAGCAGCCCTTCGACAGGGTATGGCTACACCTTC.

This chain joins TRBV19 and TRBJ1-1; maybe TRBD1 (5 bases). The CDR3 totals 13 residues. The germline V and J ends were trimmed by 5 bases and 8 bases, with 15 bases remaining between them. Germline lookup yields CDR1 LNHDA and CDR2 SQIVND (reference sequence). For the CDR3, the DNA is TGTGCCAGTAGTGCCTTAGACAGATCCGAAGCTTTCTTT. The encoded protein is CASSALDRSEAFF.

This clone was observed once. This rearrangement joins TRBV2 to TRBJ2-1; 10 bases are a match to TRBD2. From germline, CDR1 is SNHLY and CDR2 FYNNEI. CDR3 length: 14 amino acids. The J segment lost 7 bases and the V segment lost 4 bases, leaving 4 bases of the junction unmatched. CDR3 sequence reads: CASSGAGGLNEQFF. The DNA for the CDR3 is TGTGCCAGCAGTGGAGCGGGGGGGCTGAATGAGCAGTTCTTC.

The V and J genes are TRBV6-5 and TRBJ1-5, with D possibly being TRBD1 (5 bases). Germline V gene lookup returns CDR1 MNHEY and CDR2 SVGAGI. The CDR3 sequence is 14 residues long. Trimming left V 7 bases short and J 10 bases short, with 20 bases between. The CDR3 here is CASTPGGDVKPQHF. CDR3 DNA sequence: TGTGCCAGCACCCCGGGGGGGGACGTTAAACCCCAGCATTTT.

In DNA, the CDR3 is TGTGCCAGCAGCTTGGCCCTCAGAGGCGGCGGCCCTTACTACGAGCAGTACTTC. This encodes CASSLALRGGGPYYEQYF. The chain uses TRBV5-5 and TRBJ2-7, with no clear D. V gave up 0 bases and J gave up 3 bases, with 22 bases separating them. The CDR3 is made up of 18 amino acids. CDR1 SGHKS and CDR2 YYEKEE come from the germline V gene (reference sequence).